The rows below give T cell receptor beta chains drawn from one sample of a study of T cell changes during pregnancy in multiple sclerosis. Clones were read by immunoSEQ multiplex PCR, and TCRdb kept only the in-frame ones, dropping some. This sample yields about 31,000 clones, of which roughly 90% are seen a single time; 5% to 7.5% belongs to the top ten. The sample in question was CD8+ T cells from peripheral blood mononuclear cells, obtained in the second trimester of pregnancy. The receptor set was obtained from a female donor with multiple sclerosis, enrolled in a pregnancy study. CDR3s include the opening cysteine and the closing phenylalanine or tryptophan. A D gene is named only where the DNA matches it firmly. Not every row has a clone size; where given, it reads once, few, many or a size class.

abundance,j_gene,d_gene,v_gene,CDR3nt,CDR3aa
once,TRBJ1-1,-,TRBV27,TGTGCCAGCAGCCTCGCTCTTAGCACTGAAGCTTTCTTT,CASSLALSTEAFF
-,TRBJ2-7,-,TRBV19,TGTGCCAGTAGTCCAGGCCCTCTTGGCGAGCAGTACTTC,CASSPGPLGEQYF
-,TRBJ2-5,-,TRBV19,TGTGCCAGTAGTATTGGACTTTGGGGGACCCAGTACTTC,CASSIGLWGTQYF
-,TRBJ2-1,TRBD2,TRBV7-9,TGTGCCAGCAGCTCTCGACTAGCGGGCCCCAATGAGCAGTTCTTC,CASSSRLAGPNEQFF
-,TRBJ1-1,-,TRBV27,TGTGCCAGCATAACAGGGAGCGGGAACACTGAAGCTTTCTTT,CASITGSGNTEAFF
-,TRBJ2-1,-,TRBV27,TGTGCCAGCAGTTTTTGGGAAAGAACAGGATCCTACAATGAGCAGTTCTTC,CASSFWERTGSYNEQFF
-,TRBJ2-7,TRBD2,TRBV7-8,TGTGCCAGCGGACTAGCGGGAGCAGGGACCGTCGAGCAGTACTTC,CASGLAGAGTVEQYF
-,TRBJ2-1,-,TRBV30,TGTGCCTGGAGATCCCGGAGGAGCGGGTCTTACAATGAGCAGTTCTTC,CAWRSRRSGSYNEQFF
once,TRBJ1-5,TRBD1,TRBV19,TGTGCCAGTAGTATCCCGACAGGGGGAAGCAATCAGCCCCAGCATTTT,CASSIPTGGSNQPQHF
-,TRBJ2-7,TRBD1,TRBV11-2,TGTGCCAGCAGCCCTGAACCCGGGACAGGGGGAGGCGAGCAGTACTTC,CASSPEPGTGGGEQYF
-,TRBJ1-5,TRBD1,TRBV5-6,TGTGCCAGCAGCGAGAGGGACAGTCCAAATCAGCCCCAGCATTTT,CASSERDSPNQPQHF
-,TRBJ2-6,TRBD2,TRBV19,TGTGCCAGTAGGGGGGGGAACTCTGGGGCCAACGTCCTGACTTTC,CASRGGNSGANVLTF
-,TRBJ2-5,TRBD2,TRBV7-9,TGTGCCAGCAGCAACCTCGGCGGGAGGGGGGAGACCCAGTACTTC,CASSNLGGRGETQYF
-,TRBJ2-3,TRBD1,TRBV2,TGTGCCAGCAGCGACCGACAGGGGAAGATAACAGATACGCAGTATTTT,CASSDRQGKITDTQYF
-,TRBJ2-3,TRBD2,TRBV7-6,TGTGCCAGCAGCTCCCGGGGGGAGGTCTCCACAGATACGCAGTATTTT,CASSSRGEVSTDTQYF
-,TRBJ1-1,-,TRBV29-1,TGCAGCGACGGGGCTGAAGCTTTCTTT,CSDGAEAFF
-,TRBJ2-1,TRBD2,TRBV5-6,TGTGCCAGCAGCTCCCCGGCCCGGACTAGTCGCGAGTCCAATGAGCAGTTCTTC,CASSSPARTSRESNEQFF
-,TRBJ2-7,-,TRBV7-9,TGTGCCAGCTCCTGGGCCGACCGCGAGCAGTACTTC,CASSWADREQYF
-,TRBJ2-3,TRBD1,TRBV18,TGTGCCAGCTCACCGCGGACAGGGGAGACAGATACGCAGTATTTT,CASSPRTGETDTQYF
once,TRBJ2-1,-,TRBV6-4,TGTGCCAGCAGTGATGTAGGTGGAGAAGAGCAGTTCTTC,CASSDVGGEEQFF
-,TRBJ1-1,-,TRBV27,TGTGCCAGCAGTTTATGGGGGGGATCCGCTAACACTGAAGCTTTCTTT,CASSLWGGSANTEAFF
-,TRBJ1-2,-,TRBV7-9,TGTGCCAGCAGCTCTACAGGGATTCTGGGCTATGGCTACACCTTC,CASSSTGILGYGYTF
-,TRBJ2-7,-,TRBV5-1,TGCGCCAGCAGCTTCTCTACAGGGTTTTACGAGCAGTACTTC,CASSFSTGFYEQYF
-,TRBJ2-3,TRBD2,TRBV10-2,TGCGCCAGCAGTGAGCCTGGCCGGACTAGCGGGGGGCACACAGATACGCAGTATTTT,CASSEPGRTSGGHTDTQYF
-,TRBJ2-3,TRBD1,TRBV19,TGTGCCAGTAGTTCCCTGGGGGACAGCGCCACAGATACGCAGTATTTT,CASSSLGDSATDTQYF
-,TRBJ1-5,-,TRBV6-5,TGTGCCAGCAGTTACACACGTTTCAATCAGCCCCAGCATTTT,CASSYTRFNQPQHF
-,TRBJ2-1,-,TRBV2,TGTGCCATTCAACGGGGCTCCTACAATGAGCAGTTCTTC,CAIQRGSYNEQFF
-,TRBJ1-2,-,TRBV25-1,TGTGCCAGCAGTGAACAACCCTCGGGGGGGGCGTTCTATGGCTACACCTTC,CASSEQPSGGAFYGYTF
-,TRBJ2-7,-,TRBV5-4,TGTGCCAGCAGCTTGGCTCAGGCATCCTACGAGCAGTACTTC,CASSLAQASYEQYF
-,TRBJ2-7,-,TRBV4-2,TGTGCCAGCAGCCAAGAAGGCGAGCGTTCCTACGAGCAGTACTTC,CASSQEGERSYEQYF
-,TRBJ2-7,TRBD2,TRBV9,TGTGCCAGCAGCGCTAGCGGGAGTCCCTACGAGCAGTACTTC,CASSASGSPYEQYF
-,TRBJ1-2,-,TRBV5-6,TGTGCCAGCAGCTTGACAGGAGCCTATGGCTACACCTTC,CASSLTGAYGYTF
-,TRBJ1-1,TRBD1,TRBV7-9,TGTGCCAGCAGCTCCGGACAGGGGCCGAACACTGAAGCTTTCTTT,CASSSGQGPNTEAFF
-,TRBJ2-2,-,TRBV28,TGTGCCAGCGGGGCACGGAGAGTTGATGACACCGGGGAGCTGTTTTTT,CASGARRVDDTGELFF
-,TRBJ2-3,TRBD2,TRBV7-9,TGTGCCAGCAGCTCCGGGACTAGCGGCGTGAATACGCAGTATTTT,CASSSGTSGVNTQYF
-,TRBJ2-1,-,TRBV4-1,TGCGCCAGCAGCCCCTCGGGGAATGAGCAGTTCTTC,CASSPSGNEQFF
-,TRBJ1-4,-,TRBV15,TGTGCCACCAGCAGAGGGGTACCGACAGCAACTAATGAAAAACTGTTTTTT,CATSRGVPTATNEKLFF
once,TRBJ1-1,-,TRBV30,TGTGCCTGGAGTCTGACAGTGAACACTGAAGCTTTCTTT,CAWSLTVNTEAFF
once,TRBJ1-2,TRBD1,TRBV4-3,TGCGCCAGCAGCCAAGACGCAGGGGGCGGTTACGGCTATGGCTACACCTTC,CASSQDAGGGYGYGYTF
-,TRBJ2-1,TRBD2,TRBV4-3,TGCGCCAGCAGCCCTAGCGGGAGGGCCTACAATGAGCAGTTCTTC,CASSPSGRAYNEQFF
-,TRBJ2-1,TRBD2,TRBV27,TGTGCCAGCAAAATGGGAGGGAGCTACAATGAGCAGTTCTTC,CASKMGGSYNEQFF
-,TRBJ2-7,TRBD2,TRBV19,TGTGCCAGTAGTATTTTCGGACTAGCCTCCGAGCAGTACTTC,CASSIFGLASEQYF